A single sample gave rise to the 30 T cell receptor beta chains below, sequenced in a study of CD8+ T cells in alopecia areata. In each case, RNA was isolated and then reverse transcribed into cDNA as the sequencing template. The data were produced by immunoSEQ multiplex PCR, yet TCRdb's version contains in-frame clones alone and is incomplete. The sample yields 100,000 to 150,000 clones, approximately 49% seen once. The sample here was CD8+ T cells sorted from blood, taken at week 0. The receptor source for this set is a human donor with alopecia areata.

This clone was seen a handful of times. The rearrangement uses TRBV5-1 and TRBJ2-7; D might be TRBD1 or TRBD2, each matching 5 bases. Germline V gene sequence: CDR1 SGHRS, CDR2 YFSETQ. The CDR3 loop spans 14 amino acids. With 0 bases removed from V and 4 bases from J, the gap between germline ends came to 11 bases. As DNA, the CDR3 is TGCGCCAGCAGCTTGGAAGGGGACCATTACGAGCAGTACTTC. This gives the protein CASSLEGDHYEQYF.

The chain employs TRBV29-1 and TRBJ1-2; D call uncertain. Per the germline V gene, CDR1 is SQVTM and CDR2 is ANQGSEA. V dropped 3 bases and J dropped 2 bases, with 16 bases sitting between them. This CDR3 contains 15 residues. The CDR3 bases are TGCAGCGTTGATACACCGGGAAGTGGGAACTATGGCTACACCTTC. Amino acids: CSVDTPGSGNYGYTF. Using reference TRBV29-1 and TRBJ1-2 for the parts outside the CDR3, the full variable domain is SAVISQKPSRDICQRGTSLTIQCQVDSQVTMMFWYRQQPGQSLTLIATANQGSEATYESGFVIDKFPISRPNLTFSTLTVSNMSPEDSSIYLCSVDTPGSGNYGYTFGSGTRLTVV.

There are a few counts of this clone. The V call is TRBV6-1, the J call TRBJ1-6; D may be TRBD1 (6 bases). V shed 0 bases and J shed 10 bases, with 22 bases lying between them. CDR1 and CDR2 (germline): MNHNS, SASEGT. The CDR3 length is 18 residues. CDR3 DNA: TGTGCCAGCAGTGAAGCGTGGAAGGGGGTAAGATTCCCCTCACCCCTCCACTTT. Translation gives CASSEAWKGVRFPSPLHF.

J is TRBJ2-3 and V is TRBV9; TRBD2 agrees at 10 bases. J was trimmed by 5 bases and V by 3 bases; bases with no gene match: 3. CDR3 size: 14 residues. Germline V gene lookup returns CDR1 SGDLS and CDR2 YYNGEE. The DNA for the CDR3 is TGTGCCAGCAGCGCGCTAGCGGGGGTAGATACGCAGTATTTT. Its translation: CASSALAGVDTQYF. The variable domain in full, completed from reference TRBV9 and TRBJ2-3, reads DSGVTQTPKHLITATGQRVTLRCSPRSGDLSVYWYQQSLDQGLQFLIQYYNGEERAKGNILERFSAQQFPDLHSELNLSSLELGDSALYFCASSALAGVDTQYFGPGTRLTVL.

This clone was seen a single time. The genes are TRBV30 and TRBJ1-2; tentative D call: TRBD1 (5 bases). Deletions cut 1 base from V and 6 bases from J, with 18 bases between. From germline, CDR1 is GTSNPN and CDR2 SVGIG (reference sequence). The CDR3 covers 15 residues. CDR3 residues: CAWSELDWTTNGYTF. The CDR3 bases are TGTGCCTGGAGTGAACTCGATTGGACAACAAATGGCTACACCTTC.

In regard to this clone: Other DNA sequences within the sample encode an identical CDR3. The chain joins TRBV5-1 to TRBJ2-7; 7 bases map to TRBD1. Germline V lookup: CDR1 SGHRS, CDR2 YFSETQ. V gave up 4 bases and J gave up 0 bases; unmatched junction bases: 7. The CDR3 totals 15 residues. CDR3 residues: CASSKGQVPSYEQYF. DNA for the CDR3: TGCGCCAGCAGCAAAGGACAGGTTCCCTCCTACGAGCAGTACTTC.

This chain connects TRBV12-5 to TRBJ2-7; tentatively, D is TRBD1 (5 bases). This CDR3 is 12 amino acids long. Germline V gives CDR1 LGHNT, CDR2 FRNRAP. Between the trimmed V and J ends, which lost 1 base and 6 bases, there was a span of 7 bases. CDR3 sequence (DNA): TGTGCTAGTGGTTTGGGGGGCTCCGAGCAGTACTTC. Translation gives CASGLGGSEQYF.

The chain couples TRBV5-1 to TRBJ2-1, with unresolved D. Per the germline V gene, CDR1 is SGHRS and CDR2 is YFSETQ. The CDR3 has 17 amino acids. V was pared by 0 bases and J by 6 bases, with 19 bases between. The CDR3 nucleotides read TGCGCCAGCAGCTTGGCCGGTCCCAGCCGGGTGCCCAATGAGCAGTTCTTC. Its translation: CASSLAGPSRVPNEQFF.

The chain carries TRBV9 and TRBJ1-2; 11 bases are a match to TRBD1. Germline values: CDR1 SGDLS, CDR2 YYNGEE. V trimming: 3 bases; J trimming: 2 bases; junction bases outside the gene matches: 0. The CDR3 is made up of 14 amino acids. The CDR3 nucleotides are TGTGCCAGCAGCGGGACAGGGGGCAACTATGGCTACACCTTC. Encoded protein: CASSGTGGNYGYTF.

This chain links TRBV30 with TRBJ1-6, with D unresolved. CDR3 size: 12 residues. Trimming stripped 5 bases from V and 2 bases from J, with 4 bases between. Germline CDR1 is GTSNPN and CDR2 is SVGIG (reference sequence). The CDR3 protein is CAWAAYNSPLHF. Here the CDR3 DNA reads TGTGCCTGGGCCGCCTATAATTCACCCCTCCACTTT.

The chain joins TRBV25-1 to TRBJ2-1; D is unclear. The CDR3 totals 11 residues. The V and J ends lost 6 bases and 0 bases respectively, with 0 bases between them. Germline CDR1 reads MGHDK; CDR2 reads SYGVNS. The DNA of the CDR3 is TGTGCCAGCAGCTCCTACAATGAGCAGTTCTTC. The encoded protein is CASSSYNEQFF.

This clone was seen only once. V usage is TRBV29-1 and J usage is TRBJ1-4; D unresolved. Trimming stripped 7 bases from V and 6 bases from J, with 15 bases between. Germline V gene data show CDR1 as SQVTM and CDR2 as ANQGSEA. The CDR3 extends over 13 amino acids. The DNA for the CDR3 is TGCAGCGGGGTCTCGGCGGTGGATGAAAAACTGTTTTTT. It is translated as CSGVSAVDEKLFF.

This rearrangement joins TRBV6-5 to TRBJ2-7; D perhaps matches TRBD2 (5 bases). V was cut by 5 bases and J by 0 bases, with 8 bases left in between. CDR1 and CDR2 (germline): MNHEY, SVGAGI. This CDR3 is 13 amino acids long. CDR3 in DNA: TGTGCCAGCAGTCCCCGGGACTCCTACGAGCAGTACTTC. Encoded protein: CASSPRDSYEQYF.

This clone was seen a few times. The chain joins TRBV5-6 to TRBJ1-4; no definite D call. CDR3 length equals 17 residues. With 4 bases removed from V and 0 bases from J, the gap between germline ends came to 16 bases. In germline, CDR1 is SGHDT, CDR2 YYEEEE. CDR3: CASSDEDAEPTNEKLFF. The CDR3 bases are TGTGCCAGCAGCGACGAGGACGCGGAGCCAACTAATGAAAAACTGTTTTTT.

This clone has more than one count but fewer than ten. The V and J genes are TRBV29-1 and TRBJ2-7; no reliable D call. The CDR3 runs to 12 residues. The V gene lost 4 bases and the J gene lost 4 bases, with 11 bases spanning the gap. The germline CDR1 and CDR2 sequences are SQVTM and ANQGSEA. CDR3 DNA: TGCAGCGTTGGCAGACCGAGTTACGAGCAGTACTTC. Translated, it gives CSVGRPSYEQYF.

This clone was picked up a small number of times. The J gene is TRBJ1-2, the V gene TRBV19; 7 bases agree with TRBD1. With V trimmed by 5 bases and J by 0 bases, 9 bases remained unmatched. The CDR3 spans 16 residues. The V gene's germline CDR1 is LNHDA and CDR2 SQIVND (reference sequence). DNA for the CDR3: TGTGCCAGTAGTGGCGGACAGGCGACAGCTAACTATGGCTACACCTTC. Amino acid sequence: CASSGGQATANYGYTF.

The chain employs TRBV30 and TRBJ1-2, with TRBD1 as a possible D gene (6 bases). Deletions cut 1 base from V and 3 bases from J, with 15 bases between. From germline, CDR1 is GTSNPN and CDR2 SVGIG (reference sequence). The CDR3 spans 15 residues. The CDR3 DNA reads as TGTGCCTGGAGTGACCTTGGGGGCGGATACTATGGCTACACCTTC. It translates to CAWSDLGGGYYGYTF. The full variable domain, completed using reference TRBV30 and TRBJ1-2, is SQTIHQWPATLVQPVGSPLSLECTVEGTSNPNLYWYRQAAGRGLQLLFYSVGIGQISSEVPQNLSASRPQDRQFILSSKKLLLSDSGFYLCAWSDLGGGYYGYTFGSGTRLTVV.

The chain joins TRBV15 to TRBJ2-1; D unresolved. This CDR3 comprises 13 residues. CDR1 is LNHNV, CDR2 YYDKDF, per germline (reference sequence). V was cut by 5 bases and J by 2 bases, with 7 bases left in between. CDR3 nucleotide sequence: TGTGCCACCAGCGGCGGAACCTACAATGAGCAGTTCTTC. This gives the protein CATSGGTYNEQFF.

A remark on this clone: Other DNA variants within this sample encode the same CDR3. The chain combines TRBV30 with TRBJ1-3, with D hard to call. The CDR3 runs to 11 residues. V lost 0 bases and J 8 bases, leaving 5 bases between the germline ends. CDR1 is GTSNPN, CDR2 SVGIG, per germline (reference sequence). Here the CDR3 reads CAWSVSDTIYF. CDR3 DNA: TGTGCCTGGAGTGTAAGCGACACCATATATTTT.

This sequence joins TRBV6-5 and TRBJ2-1, with 11 bases aligning to TRBD1. The CDR3 totals 14 residues. V was pared by 7 bases and J by 10 bases, with 9 bases of the junction left unmatched. Germline lookup yields CDR1 MNHEY and CDR2 SVGAGI. CDR3 region: CASTGTGGMLEQFF. CDR3 in DNA: TGTGCCAGCACGGGGACAGGGGGTATGCTCGAGCAGTTCTTC.

The chain couples TRBV15 to TRBJ1-2, with a tentative D call TRBD1 (5 bases). Germline V gene data show CDR1 as LNHNV and CDR2 as YYDKDF (reference sequence). There are 15 residues in the CDR3. Trimming cost V 5 bases and J 7 bases, with 20 bases left between them. CDR3 bases: TGTGCCACCAGCCCCTCGACAGAGATGGACCCTGGCTACACCTTC. Translated: CATSPSTEMDPGYTF.

The chain carries TRBV5-4 and TRBJ2-1; a possible D gene is TRBD1 (6 bases). V gave up 6 bases and J gave up 0 bases, with 7 bases separating them. The CDR3 runs 13 residues. Germline V gene sequence: CDR1 SGHNT, CDR2 YYREEE (reference sequence). The CDR3 spells CASIGGSYNEQFF. CDR3 nucleotide sequence: TGTGCCAGCATAGGGGGCTCCTACAATGAGCAGTTCTTC.

This clone was counted only a few times. This chain links TRBV30 with TRBJ2-7; TRBD1 agrees at 8 bases. The V and J ends lost 8 bases and 7 bases, in that order; junction bases with no gene match: 7. The CDR3 is 11 amino acids. Germline V CDR1 and CDR2: GTSNPN, SVGIG (reference sequence). The DNA of the CDR3 is TGTGCCAGTACTACAGGGGGGGAGCAGTACTTC. Protein sequence: CASTTGGEQYF. Full variable domain (remainder filled in from reference TRBV30 and TRBJ2-7): SQTIHQWPATLVQPVGSPLSLECTVEGTSNPNLYWYRQAAGRGLQLLFYSVGIGQISSEVPQNLSASRPQDRQFILSSKKLLLSDSGFYLCASTTGGEQYFGPGTRLTVT.

The chain employs TRBV9 and TRBJ2-2, with TRBD2 identical over 7 bases. The J segment lost 6 bases and the V segment lost 4 bases, leaving 6 bases of the junction unmatched. The CDR3 contains 14 residues. Per germline, CDR1 SGDLS and CDR2 YYNGEE. CDR3 in amino acids: CASSPGTTPGELFF. CDR3 nucleotides: TGTGCCAGCAGCCCAGGGACTACCCCCGGGGAGCTGTTTTTT.

The rearrangement links TRBV30 to TRBJ2-1; possibly TRBD2 for D (5 bases). From germline, CDR1 is GTSNPN and CDR2 SVGIG (reference sequence). V dropped 0 bases and J dropped 8 bases, with 17 bases sitting between them. The CDR3 length is 15 residues. In nucleotides, the CDR3 is TGTGCCTGGAGTGTTCGGGCTCGAGGGAGCGATGAGCAGTTCTTC. Its translation is CAWSVRARGSDEQFF. The full variable domain, rest sourced from reference TRBV30 and TRBJ2-1, is SQTIHQWPATLVQPVGSPLSLECTVEGTSNPNLYWYRQAAGRGLQLLFYSVGIGQISSEVPQNLSASRPQDRQFILSSKKLLLSDSGFYLCAWSVRARGSDEQFFGPGTRLTVL.

This chain uses TRBV13 with TRBJ2-3, with 13 nucleotides matching TRBD2. The CDR3 covers 18 residues. Germline CDR1 reads PRHDT; CDR2 reads FYEKMQ (reference sequence). V was clipped by 5 bases and J by 2 bases; unmatched bases: 10. CDR3 in amino acids: CASSAGTSGERHTDTQYF. CDR3 nucleotides: TGTGCCAGCAGCGCCGGGACTAGCGGGGAGAGGCACACAGATACGCAGTATTTT.

The chain uses TRBV6-5 and TRBJ2-7; D is perhaps TRBD1 or TRBD2 (5 bases each). The germline V and J ends were trimmed by 8 bases and 4 bases, with 15 bases remaining between them. This CDR3 comprises 13 residues. Germline CDR1 reads MNHEY; CDR2 reads SVGAGI. In DNA, the CDR3 is TGTGCCAGCGCGACCGGGACGGAGTACGAGCAGTACTTC. It is translated as CASATGTEYEQYF.

The chain is built from TRBV5-6 and TRBJ1-5; 8 positions agree with TRBD1. The trim removed 0 bases at V and 5 bases at J, leaving 13 bases unmatched. The CDR3 contains 18 residues. Looked up from germline, CDR1 is SGHDT and CDR2 is YYEEEE. The chain's CDR3 is CASSLAEGTGGFHQPQHF. The CDR3 nucleotides are TGTGCCAGCAGCTTGGCCGAAGGAACAGGGGGTTTTCATCAGCCCCAGCATTTT. Looking up the rest from reference TRBV5-6 and TRBJ1-5 gives the full variable domain: DAGVTQSPTHLIKTRGQQVTLRCSPKSGHDTVSWYQQALGQGPQFIFQYYEEEERQRGNFPDRFSGHQFPNYSSELNVNALLLGDSALYLCASSLAEGTGGFHQPQHFGDGTRLSIL.

V gene TRBV14 combines with J gene TRBJ2-3; 9 bases are a match to TRBD1. The CDR3 covers 17 residues. The trim removed 4 bases at V and 2 bases at J, leaving 10 bases unmatched. CDR1 and CDR2 (germline): SGHDN, FVKESK. The DNA for the CDR3 is TGTGCCAGCAGCCCCACGACCGGGACAGGGTACACAGATACGCAGTATTTT. Amino acids: CASSPTTGTGYTDTQYF.

This clone was seen a few times. CDR3 sequence reads: CASSLGTRGYTF. The CDR3 DNA reads as TGTGCCAGCAGCTTAGGGACAAGAGGCTACACCTTC. The chain joins TRBV7-9 to TRBJ1-2; a weak D match, TRBD1 (5 bases). This CDR3 spans 12 amino acids. Trimming removed 1 base from V and 8 bases from J, with 8 bases in between. In germline, CDR1 is SEHNR, CDR2 FQNEAQ (reference sequence).